Listed below are T cell receptor beta chains from one sample, sequenced in a study of T cells in narcolepsy. Sequenced by immunoSEQ multiplex PCR; TCRdb stores in-frame clones only, minus some. This table holds over 25,000 clones, roughly 90% found once. Source material: CD45RA- memory CD4+ T cells from PBMCs. These receptors all stem from a human donor with narcolepsy. The CDR3 runs from the conserved cysteine through the conserved F or W. Expanded clones are given a class, and other clones once, few, many or no size at all.

TRBJ2-7 TRBV19 once CASSARQGDYEQYF
TRBJ2-7 TRBV7-6 . CASSLVAGDYEQYF
TRBJ1-5 TRBV5-1 . CASSLPPGVHNQPQHF
TRBJ2-5 TRBV19 . CASTPPGLGEETQYF
TRBJ2-5 TRBV6-5 few CASRQTVGPETQYF
TRBJ2-7 TRBV11-2 . CASSSLRGSGEQYF
TRBJ2-7 TRBV5-1 . CASSRDPPYEQYF
TRBJ1-3 TRBV4-3 . CASSQDRPGASGNTIYF
TRBJ2-7 TRBV18 . CASSPLALEGEQYF
TRBJ1-2 TRBV28 . CASSFGGRRINYGYTF
TRBJ2-5 TRBV28 once CASSPRPLGETQYF
TRBJ2-3 TRBV7-9 . CASSSGLNTDTQYF
TRBJ1-2 TRBV19 . CASNWRGQGARGYTF
TRBJ2-7 TRBV13 . CASSFPASEQYF
TRBJ2-7 TRBV11-3 . CASSLDRNTYEQYF
. TRBV5-1 . CASSPDLAGTLTEQYF
TRBJ1-1 TRBV10-3 . CAISHDGGTTEAFF
TRBJ2-2 TRBV7-6 once CASSPPPGGRTGELFF
TRBJ2-1 TRBV28 . CASVPRSSYNEQFF
TRBJ2-7 TRBV6-5 . CAGRKGMLYEQYF
TRBJ2-5 TRBV30 . CAWRTPPNQETQYF
TRBJ1-3 TRBV19 . CASSPVHSGNTIYF
TRBJ1-1 TRBV5-6 . CASSFTGLTEAFF
TRBJ1-1 TRBV5-1 . CASSLDTGGGTEAFF
TRBJ2-2 TRBV9 . CASSVAGTVDTGELFF
TRBJ1-4 TRBV18 . CASSPSEKLFF
TRBJ2-1 TRBV18 . CASSPGLVGVNEQFF
TRBJ2-3 TRBV5-1 . CASSLGGPQGTDTQYF
TRBJ1-5 TRBV6-5 once CASSYRETATNQPQHF
TRBJ2-5 TRBV7-9 . CASSEIVKETQYF
TRBJ2-7 TRBV27 . CASSPTGHQPREQYF
TRBJ1-3 TRBV11-3 . CASSAGGGGSSGNTIYF
TRBJ2-1 TRBV6-6 . CATSGANEQFF
TRBJ2-7 TRBV7-2 . CASSFTQGAYEQYF
TRBJ1-2 TRBV18 . CASSPQEGVRSF
TRBJ2-1 TRBV5-1 few CASSLGLTYNEQFF